These T cell receptor beta chains were read from a single sample in a study of cytomegalovirus exposure and HLA in healthy donors. Sequenced by immunoSEQ multiplex PCR; TCRdb stores in-frame clones only, minus some. Of under 150,000 clones listed, roughly 80% were seen once; the top ten hold roughly 1.2%. The sequencing sample was made of PBMCs. All receptors derive from a boy between 10 and 17 years old in good health and CMV-seronegative. CDR3s leave out the opening cysteine and the closing phenylalanine or tryptophan. Fields, in order: V gene, clone size, CDR3 protein. Size tells how often a clone was seen (once, few, many) or the class of an expanded clone, and some rows leave it out.

v_gene: TRBV7-9
abundance: -
CDR3aa: ASSYPSTYEQY

v_gene: TRBV2
abundance: -
CDR3aa: ASSLIRGLLVHEQY

v_gene: TRBV9
abundance: -
CDR3aa: ASSTGTTEQY

v_gene: TRBV7-2
abundance: -
CDR3aa: ASSVGGTSFAGELF

v_gene: TRBV30
abundance: -
CDR3aa: AWSVGGYEQY

v_gene: TRBV5-4
abundance: -
CDR3aa: ASSFRGGVNEQY

v_gene: TRBV2
abundance: -
CDR3aa: ASNYEGGYT

v_gene: TRBV9
abundance: few
CDR3aa: ASSVTGVGAGSYEQY

v_gene: TRBV11-2
abundance: -
CDR3aa: ASSIGTSGYTGELF

v_gene: TRBV6-1
abundance: -
CDR3aa: ASSDGGGSETQY

v_gene: TRBV9
abundance: -
CDR3aa: ASSAVSSGNNEQF

v_gene: TRBV7-9
abundance: few
CDR3aa: ASSRSYEQY

v_gene: TRBV4-1
abundance: once
CDR3aa: ASSPRTGNYEQY

v_gene: TRBV9
abundance: once
CDR3aa: ASSVASVYGYT

v_gene: TRBV4-3
abundance: -
CDR3aa: ASSQPSGRGQETQY

v_gene: TRBV6-1
abundance: -
CDR3aa: ASSEGPTGGGQPQH

v_gene: TRBV5-1
abundance: -
CDR3aa: ASSLSMREQY

v_gene: TRBV5-1
abundance: -
CDR3aa: ASSHGPAEDTDEQY

v_gene: TRBV30
abundance: -
CDR3aa: AWRQGRSRNTEAF

v_gene: TRBV6-5
abundance: few
CDR3aa: ASNEQVNTEAF

v_gene: TRBV5-1
abundance: -
CDR3aa: ASSLSVAGGYEQY

v_gene: TRBV27
abundance: -
CDR3aa: ASSLPYSNQPQH

v_gene: TRBV19
abundance: -
CDR3aa: ASSIGAVSYEQY

v_gene: TRBV7-2
abundance: -
CDR3aa: ASSKTGDYEQY

v_gene: TRBV28
abundance: few
CDR3aa: ASSSPGTGDNEQY

v_gene: TRBV7-8
abundance: -
CDR3aa: ASSWDLRTGAMNTEAF

v_gene: TRBV1
abundance: -
CDR3aa: TSNLPAGGINEQF

v_gene: TRBV7-2
abundance: few
CDR3aa: ASSPSYEQY

v_gene: TRBV7-8
abundance: -
CDR3aa: ASSLRRVLAGGLSDEQF

v_gene: TRBV30
abundance: -
CDR3aa: AWRGLAGVSYEQY

v_gene: TRBV4-1
abundance: -
CDR3aa: ASSQEGGAYEQY

v_gene: TRBV2
abundance: -
CDR3aa: ASSEGGGTNYEQY

v_gene: TRBV11-2
abundance: -
CDR3aa: ASSLEASGSYEQF

v_gene: TRBV7-2
abundance: -
CDR3aa: ASSPTGDLQAF

v_gene: TRBV2
abundance: -
CDR3aa: ASSPIEEGGREDTQY

v_gene: TRBV4-3
abundance: -
CDR3aa: ASSQDDRGGDIQY

v_gene: TRBV7-2
abundance: once
CDR3aa: ASSLGGGERETQY

v_gene: TRBV5-6
abundance: -
CDR3aa: ASSRRANQPQH

v_gene: TRBV30
abundance: -
CDR3aa: AWSGSVRDCGYT

v_gene: TRBV19
abundance: once
CDR3aa: ASSIWGGMSNYGYT

v_gene: TRBV18
abundance: -
CDR3aa: ASSPSGSSYEQY

v_gene: TRBV11-2
abundance: once
CDR3aa: ASNKGLAYNNEQF

v_gene: TRBV5-1
abundance: -
CDR3aa: ASSDRWGYT

v_gene: TRBV28
abundance: -
CDR3aa: ASSFQDREFSYEQY

v_gene: TRBV27
abundance: -
CDR3aa: ASSQTGGLRKTYEQY

v_gene: TRBV5-1
abundance: few
CDR3aa: ASSRLAAGAYNEQF

v_gene: TRBV7-9
abundance: -
CDR3aa: ASSLGPTGGYT

v_gene: TRBV6-6
abundance: once
CDR3aa: ASLLDSSYGYT

v_gene: TRBV5-1
abundance: -
CDR3aa: ASSLVAGGPYEQF

v_gene: TRBV7-2
abundance: -
CDR3aa: ASSSLTGWGQY

v_gene: TRBV7-2
abundance: -
CDR3aa: ASSSYREGYT

v_gene: TRBV5-6
abundance: -
CDR3aa: ASSLGQGKETQY

v_gene: TRBV6-1
abundance: -
CDR3aa: ASSDLGGGGADTQY

v_gene: TRBV18
abundance: -
CDR3aa: ASSPGTEQYGYT

v_gene: TRBV5-1
abundance: -
CDR3aa: ASSREETQY

v_gene: TRBV14
abundance: -
CDR3aa: ASSPYHTGGRSYNEQF

v_gene: TRBV18
abundance: -
CDR3aa: ASSRDRGMTEAF

v_gene: TRBV7-2
abundance: -
CDR3aa: ASSLWKAGGNEQF

v_gene: TRBV7-2
abundance: -
CDR3aa: ASSLVVTSGSNEQF